The source of this TCR beta chain is a study of shared clonotypes between healthy human individuals. V shed 5 bases, J shed 2 bases, and the junction held 6 bases outside the gene matches. Germline loops: CDR1 LNHDA, CDR2 SQIVND (reference sequence). CDR3 length: 14 amino acids. Recent acute infections and vaccinations were absent in the healthy HIV-negative adult donors. For this clone: Its target is not known.

General study points: Estimated richness values were generally larger in naive subsets than in memory subsets.

The protocol was immunoSEQ multiplex PCR, while the TCRdb copy is restricted to in-frame clones and leaves out a portion. Of around 2.3 million clones listed, around 95% are singletons. J is TRBJ2-7 and V is TRBV19, with TRBD1 identical over 7 bases. The sequenced material came from naive CD4+ T cells sorted from blood. Subset defined: CD45RA+ positively selected. This receptor was obtained from a man between 18 and 29 years old in good health. The CDR3, as DNA: TGTGCCAGTAGTGTACAGGGGACCACCTACGAGCAGTACTTC. Translated, it gives CASSVQGTTYEQYF.